What follows is one T cell receptor (beta chain) and its context. Using immunoSEQ multiplex PCR, the repertoire was profiled, and TCRdb retains in-frame clones only, with some absent. The sample has approximately 60,000 clones, about 91% seen once; the top ten hold 0.15% to 0.25%. These data originate in a study of T cell changes during pregnancy in multiple sclerosis. This specimen consisted of CD4+ T cells from peripheral blood mononuclear cells, obtained in the second trimester of pregnancy. The receptor's source is a female donor with multiple sclerosis, enrolled in a pregnancy study.

The CDR3 DNA reads TGTGCCAGCAGTTGGGGGACAGATAATTCACCCCTCCACTTT. Translating it yields CASSWGTDNSPLHF. The rearrangement links TRBV27 to TRBJ1-6, with TRBD1 identical over 7 bases. Germline V gives CDR1 MNHEY, CDR2 SMNVEV (reference sequence). The CDR3 is made up of 14 amino acids. V trimming: 4 bases; J trimming: 5 bases; junction bases outside the gene matches: 2.